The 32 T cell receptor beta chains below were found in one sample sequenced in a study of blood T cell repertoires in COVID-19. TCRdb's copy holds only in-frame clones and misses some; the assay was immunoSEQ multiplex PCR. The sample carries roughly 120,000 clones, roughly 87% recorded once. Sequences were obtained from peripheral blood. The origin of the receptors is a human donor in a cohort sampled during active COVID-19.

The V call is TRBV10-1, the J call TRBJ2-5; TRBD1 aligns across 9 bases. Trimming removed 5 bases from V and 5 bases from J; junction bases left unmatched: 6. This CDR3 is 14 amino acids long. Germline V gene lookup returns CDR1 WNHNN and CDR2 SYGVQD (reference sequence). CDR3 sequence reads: CASSSTGGLETQYF. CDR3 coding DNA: TGCGCCAGCAGTTCGACAGGGGGGCTGGAGACCCAGTACTTC.

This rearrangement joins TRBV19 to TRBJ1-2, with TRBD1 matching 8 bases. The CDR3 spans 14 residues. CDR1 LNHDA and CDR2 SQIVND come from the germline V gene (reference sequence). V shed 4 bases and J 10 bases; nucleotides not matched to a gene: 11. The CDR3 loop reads CASSTPDRASDYTF. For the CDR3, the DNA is TGTGCCAGTAGTACACCGGACAGGGCAAGCGACTACACCTTC.

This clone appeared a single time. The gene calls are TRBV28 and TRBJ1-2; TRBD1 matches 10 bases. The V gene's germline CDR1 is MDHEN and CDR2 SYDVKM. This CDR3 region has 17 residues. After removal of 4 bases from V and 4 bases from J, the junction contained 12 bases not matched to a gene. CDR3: CASSSPGDRGGPYGYTF. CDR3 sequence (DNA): TGTGCCAGCAGTTCACCAGGGGACAGGGGAGGCCCCTATGGCTACACCTTC.

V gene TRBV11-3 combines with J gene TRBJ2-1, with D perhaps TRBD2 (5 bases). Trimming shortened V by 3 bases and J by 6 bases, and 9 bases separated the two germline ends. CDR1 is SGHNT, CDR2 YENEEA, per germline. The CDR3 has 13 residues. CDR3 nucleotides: TGTGCCAGCAGCTTGGGAGTTTCCAATGAGCAGTTCTTC. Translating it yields CASSLGVSNEQFF.

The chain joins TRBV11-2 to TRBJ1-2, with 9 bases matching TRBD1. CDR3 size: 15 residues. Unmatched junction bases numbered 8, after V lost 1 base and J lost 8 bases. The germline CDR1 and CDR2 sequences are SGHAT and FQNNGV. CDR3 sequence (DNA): TGTGCCAGCAGCTTAGGGGACAGGGCCCCTGGGGGCTACACCTTC. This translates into CASSLGDRAPGGYTF.

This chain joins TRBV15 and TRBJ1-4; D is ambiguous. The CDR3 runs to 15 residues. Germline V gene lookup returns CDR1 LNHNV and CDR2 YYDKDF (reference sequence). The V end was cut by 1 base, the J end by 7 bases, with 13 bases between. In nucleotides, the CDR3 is TGTGCCACCAGCAGAGCCCCGGGTTCGGGTGAAAAACTGTTTTTT. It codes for CATSRAPGSGEKLFF.

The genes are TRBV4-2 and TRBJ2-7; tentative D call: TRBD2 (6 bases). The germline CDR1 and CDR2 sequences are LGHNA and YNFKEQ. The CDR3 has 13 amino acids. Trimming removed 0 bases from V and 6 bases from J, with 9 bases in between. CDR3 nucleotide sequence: TGTGCCAGCAGCCAAGAGGGGGGAGGCGAGCAGTACTTC. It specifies CASSQEGGGEQYF.

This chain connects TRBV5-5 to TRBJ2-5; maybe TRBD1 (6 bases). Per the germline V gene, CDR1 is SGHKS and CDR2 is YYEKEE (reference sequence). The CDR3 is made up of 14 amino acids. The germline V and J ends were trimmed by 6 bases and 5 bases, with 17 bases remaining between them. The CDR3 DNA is TGTGCCAGCACCACAGGGAGATGGGAGGAGACCCAGTACTTC. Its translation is CASTTGRWEETQYF.

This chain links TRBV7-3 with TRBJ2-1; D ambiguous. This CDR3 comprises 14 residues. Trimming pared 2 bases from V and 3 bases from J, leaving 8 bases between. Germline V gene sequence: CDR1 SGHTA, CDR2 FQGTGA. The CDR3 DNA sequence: TGTGCCAGCAGCTTAGGTAACTTCTACAATGAGCAGTTCTTC. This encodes CASSLGNFYNEQFF. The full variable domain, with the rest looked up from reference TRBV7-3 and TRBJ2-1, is GAGVSQTPSNKVTEKGKYVELRCDPISGHTALYWYRQSLGQGPEFLIYFQGTGAADDSGLPNDRFFAVRPEGSVSTLKIQRTERGDSAVYLCASSLGNFYNEQFFGPGTRLTVL.

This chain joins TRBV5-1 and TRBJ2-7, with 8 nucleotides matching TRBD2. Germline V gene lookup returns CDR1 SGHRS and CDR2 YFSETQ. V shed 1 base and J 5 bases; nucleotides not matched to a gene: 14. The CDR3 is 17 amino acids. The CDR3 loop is CASSLFGGSGTPDEQYF. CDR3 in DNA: TGCGCCAGCAGCTTGTTCGGGGGTAGCGGGACCCCGGACGAGCAGTACTTC.

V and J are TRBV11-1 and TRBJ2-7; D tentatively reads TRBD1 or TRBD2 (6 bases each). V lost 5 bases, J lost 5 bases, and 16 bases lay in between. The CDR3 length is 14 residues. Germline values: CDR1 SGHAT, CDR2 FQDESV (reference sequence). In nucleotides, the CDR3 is TGTGCCAGCAGCCTAGGGGGGCCGGGCCACGAGCAGTACTTC. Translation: CASSLGGPGHEQYF.

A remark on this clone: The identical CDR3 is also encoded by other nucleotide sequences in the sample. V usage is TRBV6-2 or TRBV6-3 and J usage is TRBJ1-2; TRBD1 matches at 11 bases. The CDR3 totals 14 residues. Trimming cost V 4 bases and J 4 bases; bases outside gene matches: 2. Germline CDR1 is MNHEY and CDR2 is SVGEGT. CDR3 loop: CASSSGQGGYGYTF. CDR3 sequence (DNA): TGTGCCAGCAGTTCGGGACAGGGGGGCTATGGCTACACCTTC.

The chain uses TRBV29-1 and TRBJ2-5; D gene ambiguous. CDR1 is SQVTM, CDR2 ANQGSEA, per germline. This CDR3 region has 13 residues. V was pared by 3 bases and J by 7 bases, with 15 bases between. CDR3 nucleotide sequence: TGCAGCGTTGACCCGACCGCTCCGGGGACCCAGTACTTC. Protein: CSVDPTAPGTQYF. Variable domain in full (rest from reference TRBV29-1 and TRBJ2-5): SAVISQKPSRDICQRGTSLTIQCQVDSQVTMMFWYRQQPGQSLTLIATANQGSEATYESGFVIDKFPISRPNLTFSTLTVSNMSPEDSSIYLCSVDPTAPGTQYFGPGTRLLVL.

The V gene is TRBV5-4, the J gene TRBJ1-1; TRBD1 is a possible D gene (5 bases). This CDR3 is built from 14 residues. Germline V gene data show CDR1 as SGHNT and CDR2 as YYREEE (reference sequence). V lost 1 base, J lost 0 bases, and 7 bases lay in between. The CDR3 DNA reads TGTGCCAGCAGCTTGTCAGGGATGAACACTGAAGCTTTCTTT. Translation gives CASSLSGMNTEAFF. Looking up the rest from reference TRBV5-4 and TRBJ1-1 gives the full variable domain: ETGVTQSPTHLIKTRGQQVTLRCSSQSGHNTVSWYQQALGQGPQFIFQYYREEENGRGNFPPRFSGLQFPNYSSELNVNALELDDSALYLCASSLSGMNTEAFFGQGTRLTVV.

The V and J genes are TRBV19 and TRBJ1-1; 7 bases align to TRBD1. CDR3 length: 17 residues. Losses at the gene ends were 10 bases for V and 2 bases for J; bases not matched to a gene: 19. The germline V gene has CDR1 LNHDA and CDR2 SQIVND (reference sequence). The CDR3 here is CAIPSQGDHEANTEAFF. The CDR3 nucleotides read TGTGCCATTCCCTCCCAGGGGGACCATGAGGCAAACACTGAAGCTTTCTTT.

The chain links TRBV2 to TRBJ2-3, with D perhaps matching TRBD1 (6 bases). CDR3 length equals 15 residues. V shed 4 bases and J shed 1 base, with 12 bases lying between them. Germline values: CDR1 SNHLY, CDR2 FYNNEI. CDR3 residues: CASSVGGTRTDTQYF. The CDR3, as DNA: TGTGCCAGCAGTGTAGGGGGAACTCGCACAGATACGCAGTATTTT.

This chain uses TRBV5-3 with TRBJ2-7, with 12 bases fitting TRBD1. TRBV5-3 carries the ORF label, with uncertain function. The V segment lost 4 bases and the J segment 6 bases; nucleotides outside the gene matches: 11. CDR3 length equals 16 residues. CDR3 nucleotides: TGTGCCAGAAGCCGTCCTCCGGGACAGGGGGCGGGCGAGCAGTACTTC. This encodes CARSRPPGQGAGEQYF.

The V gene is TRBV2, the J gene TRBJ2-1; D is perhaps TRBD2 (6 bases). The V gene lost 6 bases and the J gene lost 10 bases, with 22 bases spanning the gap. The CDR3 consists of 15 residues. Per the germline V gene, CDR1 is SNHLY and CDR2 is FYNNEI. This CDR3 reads CASSELGGNFGEQFF. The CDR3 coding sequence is TGTGCCAGCAGCGAACTCGGGGGAAACTTCGGGGAGCAGTTCTTC.

CDR3 in DNA: TGTGCCAGCAGCCTAACTCGTAGGGGGACCTCCGAGCAGTACTTC. This sequence encodes CASSLTRRGTSEQYF. This rearrangement joins TRBV5-6 to TRBJ2-7; TRBD1 might be the D (6 bases). CDR3 size: 15 residues. V lost 4 bases, J lost 6 bases, and 20 bases lay in between. Per germline, CDR1 SGHDT and CDR2 YYEEEE.

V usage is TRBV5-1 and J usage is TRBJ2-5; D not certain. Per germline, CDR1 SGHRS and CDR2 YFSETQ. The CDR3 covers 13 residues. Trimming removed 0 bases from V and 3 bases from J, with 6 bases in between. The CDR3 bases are TGCGCCAGCAGCTTGGGAGAAAAAGAGACCCAGTACTTC. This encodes CASSLGEKETQYF.

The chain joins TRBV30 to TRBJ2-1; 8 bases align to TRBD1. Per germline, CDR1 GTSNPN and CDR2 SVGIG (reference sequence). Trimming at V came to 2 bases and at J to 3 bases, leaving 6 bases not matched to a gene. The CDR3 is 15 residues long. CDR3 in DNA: TGTGCCTGGAGTCCAGAGGACAGGGTCTACAATGAGCAGTTCTTC. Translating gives CAWSPEDRVYNEQFF.

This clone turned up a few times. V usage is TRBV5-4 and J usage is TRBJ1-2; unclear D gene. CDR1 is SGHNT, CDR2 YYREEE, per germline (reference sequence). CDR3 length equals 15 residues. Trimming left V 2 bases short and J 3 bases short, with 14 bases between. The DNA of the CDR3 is TGTGCCAGCAGCTTCAGCGCCTTACCCGACTATGGCTACACCTTC. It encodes CASSFSALPDYGYTF. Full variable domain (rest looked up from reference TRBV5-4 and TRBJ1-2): ETGVTQSPTHLIKTRGQQVTLRCSSQSGHNTVSWYQQALGQGPQFIFQYYREEENGRGNFPPRFSGLQFPNYSSELNVNALELDDSALYLCASSFSALPDYGYTFGSGTRLTVV.

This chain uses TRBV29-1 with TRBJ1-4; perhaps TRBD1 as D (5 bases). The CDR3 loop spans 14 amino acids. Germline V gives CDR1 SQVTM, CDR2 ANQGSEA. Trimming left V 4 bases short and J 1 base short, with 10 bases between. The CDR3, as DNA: TGCAGCGTTGCCAGGGAAGGAACTAATGAAAAACTGTTTTTT. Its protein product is CSVAREGTNEKLFF.

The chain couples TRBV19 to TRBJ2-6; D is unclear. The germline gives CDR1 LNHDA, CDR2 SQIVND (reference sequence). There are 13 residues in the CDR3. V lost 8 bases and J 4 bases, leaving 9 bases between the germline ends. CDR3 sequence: CASRVSGANVLTF. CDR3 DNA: TGTGCCAGTCGTGTGAGCGGGGCCAACGTCCTGACTTTC.

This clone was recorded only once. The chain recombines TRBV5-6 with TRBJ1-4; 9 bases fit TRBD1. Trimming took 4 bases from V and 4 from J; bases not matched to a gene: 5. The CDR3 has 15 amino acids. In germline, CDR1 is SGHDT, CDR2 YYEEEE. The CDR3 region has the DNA TGTGCCAGCAGCCTGATGGGACAGGGTAATGAAAAACTGTTTTTT. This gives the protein CASSLMGQGNEKLFF.

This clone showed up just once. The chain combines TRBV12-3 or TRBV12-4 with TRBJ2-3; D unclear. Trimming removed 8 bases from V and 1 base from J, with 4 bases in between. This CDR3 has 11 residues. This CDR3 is CASLGTDTQYF. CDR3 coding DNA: TGTGCCAGCTTAGGCACAGATACGCAGTATTTT.

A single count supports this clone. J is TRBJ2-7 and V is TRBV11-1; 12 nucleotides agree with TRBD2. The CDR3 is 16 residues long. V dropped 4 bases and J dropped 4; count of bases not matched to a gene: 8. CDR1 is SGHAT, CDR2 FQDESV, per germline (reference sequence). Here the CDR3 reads CASSSSLAGGPYEQYF. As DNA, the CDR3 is TGTGCCAGCAGCTCGAGCCTAGCGGGGGGGCCGTACGAGCAGTACTTC. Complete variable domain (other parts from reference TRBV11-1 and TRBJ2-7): EAEVAQSPRYKITEKSQAVAFWCDPISGHATLYWYRQILGQGPELLVQFQDESVVDDSQLPKDRFSAERLKGVDSTLKIQPAELGDSAMYLCASSSSLAGGPYEQYFGPGTRLTVT.

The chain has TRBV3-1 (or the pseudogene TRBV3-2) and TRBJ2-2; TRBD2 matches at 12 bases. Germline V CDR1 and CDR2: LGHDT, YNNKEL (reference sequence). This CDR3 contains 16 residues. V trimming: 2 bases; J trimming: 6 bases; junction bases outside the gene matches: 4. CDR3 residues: CASSQYTSGGPGELFF. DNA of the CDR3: TGTGCCAGCAGCCAATATACTAGCGGGGGGCCCGGGGAGCTGTTTTTT.

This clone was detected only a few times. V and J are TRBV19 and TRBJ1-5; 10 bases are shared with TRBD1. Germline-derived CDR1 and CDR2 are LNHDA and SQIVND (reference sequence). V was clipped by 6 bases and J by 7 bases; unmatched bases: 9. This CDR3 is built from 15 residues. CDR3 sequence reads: CASRRGQGVWQPQHF. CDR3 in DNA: TGTGCCAGTAGAAGAGGACAGGGGGTATGGCAGCCCCAGCATTTT.

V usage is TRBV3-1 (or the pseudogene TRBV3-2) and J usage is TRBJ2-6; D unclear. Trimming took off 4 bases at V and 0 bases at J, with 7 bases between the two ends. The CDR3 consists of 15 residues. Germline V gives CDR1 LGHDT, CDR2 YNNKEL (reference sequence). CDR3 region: CASSPPPSGANVLTF. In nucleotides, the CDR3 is TGTGCCAGCAGCCCCCCTCCCTCTGGGGCCAACGTCCTGACTTTC.

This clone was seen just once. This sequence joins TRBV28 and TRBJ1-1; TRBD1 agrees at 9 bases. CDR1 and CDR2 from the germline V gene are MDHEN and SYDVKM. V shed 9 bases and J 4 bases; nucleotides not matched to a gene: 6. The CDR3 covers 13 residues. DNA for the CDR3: TGTGCCAGTATGGGACAGGGTCTCACTGAAGCTTTCTTT. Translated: CASMGQGLTEAFF.

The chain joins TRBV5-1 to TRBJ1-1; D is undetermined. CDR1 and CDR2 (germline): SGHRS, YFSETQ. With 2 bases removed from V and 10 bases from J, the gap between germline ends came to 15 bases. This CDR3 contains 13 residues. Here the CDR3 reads CASSFEGRDIAFF. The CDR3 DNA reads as TGCGCCAGCAGCTTCGAGGGTCGAGATATAGCTTTCTTT. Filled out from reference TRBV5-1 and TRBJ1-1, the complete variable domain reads KAGVTQTPRYLIKTRGQQVTLSCSPISGHRSVSWYQQTPGQGLQFLFEYFSETQRNKGNFPGRFSGRQFSNSRSEMNVSTLELGDSALYLCASSFEGRDIAFFGQGTRLTVV.